One and the same sample provided the 25 T cell receptor beta chains below, sequenced in a study of OX40 agonist ivuxolimab in advanced cancers. Libraries were prepared by immunoSEQ multiplex PCR; TCRdb keeps only in-frame clonotypes and omits some of them. Found here are nearly 80,000 clones, approximately 84% of them singletons; the top ten hold more than 20%. Sequencing used CD4+ or CD8+ T cells sorted from blood, obtained in a trial of the OX40 agonist ivuxolimab. The receptors were gathered from an adult with an advanced solid tumor such as melanoma, head and neck, liver or kidney cancer.

The chain carries TRBV7-9 and TRBJ2-2, with unresolved D. CDR3 size: 12 residues. V dropped 3 bases and J dropped 1 base, with 0 bases sitting between them. The germline V gene has CDR1 SEHNR and CDR2 FQNEAQ (reference sequence). CDR3 in DNA: TGTGCCAGCAGCTTGAACACCGGGGAGCTGTTTTTT. Translated, it gives CASSLNTGELFF.

This clone was seen a few times. The CDR3 reads CASSIHRDRGQANYGYTF. CDR3 DNA sequence: TGTGCCAGCAGCATCCACCGGGACAGGGGGCAAGCTAACTATGGCTACACCTTC. This chain joins TRBV5-4 and TRBJ1-2, with 12 positions matching TRBD1. The CDR3 sequence is 18 residues long. V was pared by 4 bases and J by 0 bases, with 10 bases of the junction left unmatched. CDR1 and CDR2 from the germline V gene are SGHNT and YYREEE (reference sequence).

The chain combines TRBV5-4 with TRBJ1-2; no reliable D call. V lost 3 bases, J lost 2 bases, and 20 bases lay in between. Germline CDR1 is SGHNT and CDR2 is YYREEE (reference sequence). This CDR3 region has 17 residues. The CDR3 sequence: CASSCDRTICLNYGYTF. The CDR3 region has the DNA TGTGCCAGCAGCTGCGACCGAACTATATGCCTCAACTATGGCTACACCTTC.

This chain links TRBV7-2 with TRBJ2-1, with D hard to call. CDR3 length equals 11 residues. With 1 base removed from V and 15 bases from J, the gap between germline ends came to 10 bases. Germline CDR1 is SGHTA and CDR2 is FQGNSA. The CDR3 protein is CASSLESLPFF. The CDR3 bases are TGTGCCAGCAGCTTAGAAAGTTTGCCGTTCTTC.

J is TRBJ1-2 and V is TRBV29-1; 10 bases map to TRBD1. The germline CDR1 and CDR2 sequences are SQVTM and ANQGSEA. Trimming at V came to 4 bases and at J to 5 bases, leaving 1 base not matched to a gene. The CDR3 loop spans 12 amino acids. The DNA for the CDR3 is TGCAGCGTTGTGGGACAGGGGTATGGCTACACCTTC. Translation: CSVVGQGYGYTF.

This clone was picked up a small number of times. The chain employs TRBV4-1 and TRBJ2-5; D is perhaps TRBD1 (5 bases). Germline CDR1 is MGHRA and CDR2 is YSYEKL. Trimming removed 4 bases from V and 2 bases from J, with 8 bases in between. The CDR3 consists of 13 residues. Here the CDR3 reads CASSLRQQETQYF. The CDR3 coding sequence is TGCGCCAGCAGCCTCCGACAGCAAGAGACCCAGTACTTC.

V gene TRBV29-1 combines with J gene TRBJ1-1; 9 bases are shared with TRBD1. The V and J ends lost 5 bases and 1 base, in that order; junction bases with no gene match: 2. Germline assignment: CDR1 SQVTM and CDR2 ANQGSEA. CDR3 length: 13 amino acids. Here the CDR3 reads CSVMTGGNTEAFF. CDR3 nucleotide sequence: TGCAGCGTTATGACAGGGGGGAACACTGAAGCTTTCTTT.

V gene TRBV4-1 combines with J gene TRBJ2-3, with D possibly TRBD2 on 6 matching bases. The V end lost 3 bases, the J end lost 2 bases, and 18 bases lay between the germline ends. The CDR3 extends over 17 amino acids. CDR1 is MGHRA, CDR2 YSYEKL, per germline. The CDR3 sequence is CASSQAGRGGPTDTQYF. CDR3 nucleotide sequence: TGCGCCAGCAGCCAGGCGGGCCGGGGAGGCCCCACAGATACGCAGTATTTT.

The chain links TRBV4-3 to TRBJ2-7; no clear D gene. The CDR3 loop spans 15 amino acids. The germline V and J ends were trimmed by 1 base and 4 bases, with 14 bases remaining between them. Per the germline V gene, CDR1 is LGHNA and CDR2 is YSLEER. In nucleotides, the CDR3 is TGCGCCAGCAGCCAAGGCGCGGTTGCCCTTTACGAGCAGTACTTC. Its protein is CASSQGAVALYEQYF.

The chain carries TRBV2 and TRBJ2-3; no clear D gene. Germline V gene lookup returns CDR1 SNHLY and CDR2 FYNNEI. This CDR3 comprises 13 residues. V lost 10 bases and J 0 bases, leaving 11 bases between the germline ends. The DNA for the CDR3 is TGTGCCACCCAAACAGAAAGCACAGATACGCAGTATTTT. Protein: CATQTESTDTQYF.

The rearrangement links TRBV2 to TRBJ2-5, with 7 bases lining up with TRBD1. Germline V lookup: CDR1 SNHLY, CDR2 FYNNEI. The trim removed 0 bases at V and 2 bases at J, leaving 3 bases unmatched. This CDR3 spans 15 amino acids. CDR3 bases: TGTGCCAGCAGTGAAGCGTCCAGGGGGCAAGAGACCCAGTACTTC. This codes for CASSEASRGQETQYF.

J is TRBJ2-1 and V is TRBV4-3; D is uncertain. Trimming removed 1 base from V and 14 bases from J, with 12 bases in between. The CDR3 is 12 residues long. Germline assignment: CDR1 LGHNA and CDR2 YSLEER. CDR3 region: CASSQGLGSKFF. In DNA form, the CDR3 reads TGCGCCAGCAGCCAAGGTCTGGGTTCAAAGTTCTTC.

The chain combines TRBV6-5 with TRBJ1-4; possibly TRBD1 for D (6 bases). The CDR3 has 12 residues. Germline assignment: CDR1 MNHEY and CDR2 SVGAGI. The germline V and J ends were trimmed by 6 bases and 8 bases, with 10 bases remaining between them. The CDR3 loop reads CASRQGVEKLFF. The DNA of the CDR3 is TGTGCCAGCAGACAGGGAGTCGAAAAACTGTTTTTT.

The rearrangement joins TRBV4-1 to TRBJ2-5; D is ambiguous. Germline CDR1 reads MGHRA; CDR2 reads YSYEKL. V lost 0 bases to trimming and J lost 5 bases, with 10 bases between them. The CDR3 covers 14 residues. The CDR3 sequence is CASSQDYVSETQYF. In DNA form, the CDR3 reads TGCGCCAGCAGCCAAGATTACGTTTCGGAGACCCAGTACTTC.

This chain uses TRBV27 with TRBJ2-5; tentatively, D is TRBD1 (6 bases). V was trimmed by 6 bases and J by 7 bases, leaving 12 bases between them. Germline CDR1 MNHEY, CDR2 SMNVEV (reference sequence). The CDR3 length is 12 residues. DNA for the CDR3: TGTGCCAGCAGAGGACAGCCCGGGACCCAGTACTTC. This gives the protein CASRGQPGTQYF.

This chain uses TRBV5-8 with TRBJ1-1; tentative D call: TRBD1 (5 bases). The CDR3 covers 15 residues. CDR1 SGHTS and CDR2 YDEGEE come from the germline V gene. The V gene lost 6 bases and the J gene lost 5 bases, with 20 bases spanning the gap. CDR3 in amino acids: CASKLEGAAGTEAFF. CDR3 coding DNA: TGTGCCAGCAAATTGGAAGGGGCTGCCGGAACTGAAGCTTTCTTT.

This clone was seen more than once but under ten times. This sequence joins TRBV7-8 and TRBJ1-2; D gene ambiguous. V lost 4 bases and J 1 base, leaving 10 bases between the germline ends. Germline values: CDR1 SGHVS, CDR2 FQNEAQ. This CDR3 is built from 14 residues. The CDR3 reads CASSSPLYNYGYTF. CDR3 nucleotide sequence: TGTGCCAGCAGCTCGCCCCTCTATAACTATGGCTACACCTTC.

The rearrangement uses TRBV13 and TRBJ2-1, with D tentatively TRBD2 (5 bases). V was clipped by 7 bases and J by 7 bases, with 20 bases between them. The length of the CDR3 is 15 residues. Germline CDR1 PRHDT, CDR2 FYEKMQ (reference sequence). The CDR3 region is CASTPGVAWRNEQFF. The CDR3 DNA is TGTGCCAGCACCCCCGGGGTGGCGTGGCGGAATGAGCAGTTCTTC. The entire variable domain, with the rest obtained from reference TRBV13 and TRBJ2-1, is as follows: AAGVIQSPRHLIKEKRETATLKCYPIPRHDTVYWYQQGPGQDPQFLISFYEKMQSDKGSIPDRFSAQQFSDYHSELNMSSLELGDSALYFCASTPGVAWRNEQFFGPGTRLTVL.

The rearrangement links TRBV10-2 to TRBJ2-7, with D possibly matching TRBD2 (6 bases). The length of the CDR3 is 13 residues. Trimming pared 6 bases from V and 6 bases from J, leaving 15 bases between. Germline values: CDR1 WSHSY, CDR2 SAAADI. The CDR3 sequence is CASRSGGALEQYF. The CDR3 region has the DNA TGCGCCAGCAGATCCGGGGGAGCTCTCGAGCAGTACTTC.

This clone was found once. This chain links TRBV28 with TRBJ1-5, with a weak D call TRBD1 (6 bases). Per germline, CDR1 MDHEN and CDR2 SYDVKM. With 5 bases removed from V and 2 bases from J, the gap between germline ends came to 13 bases. This CDR3 has 15 amino acids. DNA for the CDR3: TGTGCCAGCAGTCTAACAGGGACGGGCAATCAGCCCCAGCATTTT. The encoded protein is CASSLTGTGNQPQHF.

This chain connects TRBV28 to TRBJ1-4; TRBD1 matches at 9 bases. From germline, CDR1 is MDHEN and CDR2 SYDVKM. V was pared by 6 bases and J by 4 bases, with 9 bases of the junction left unmatched. This CDR3 has 16 residues. CDR3 loop: CASRSARQGVNEKLFF. The CDR3 DNA sequence: TGTGCCAGCAGATCTGCCCGACAGGGGGTTAATGAAAAACTGTTTTTT.

The chain is built from TRBV7-9 and TRBJ1-5, with 7 positions matching TRBD1. V shed 5 bases, J shed 3 bases, and the junction held 10 bases outside the gene matches. CDR1 is SEHNR and CDR2 is FQNEAQ in the germline V gene (reference sequence). The CDR3 extends over 16 amino acids. CDR3 bases: TGTGCCAGCAGCCCTGGAGACAGGGATAACAATCAGCCCCAGCATTTT. Protein: CASSPGDRDNNQPQHF.

This rearrangement joins TRBV29-1 to TRBJ1-1; D is undetermined. Germline CDR1 and CDR2: SQVTM and ANQGSEA. Trimming left V 5 bases short and J 1 base short, with 8 bases between. The CDR3 sequence is 12 residues long. CDR3: CSVMIANTEAFF. CDR3 sequence (DNA): TGCAGCGTTATGATCGCGAACACTGAAGCTTTCTTT.

The CDR3, as DNA: TGCGCCAGCAGTCCTCATACGACTAGCGGGGCCTGGGATGAGCAGTTCTTC. Its protein product is CASSPHTTSGAWDEQFF. The rearrangement joins TRBV5-1 to TRBJ2-1, with 11 bases identical to TRBD2. The CDR3 contains 17 residues. Germline V gene lookup returns CDR1 SGHRS and CDR2 YFSETQ. Trimming cost V 5 bases and J 8 bases; bases outside gene matches: 15.

The chain couples TRBV29-1 to TRBJ2-1; 10 bases align to TRBD1. Unmatched junction bases numbered 11, after V lost 3 bases and J lost 0 bases. Germline-derived CDR1 and CDR2 are SQVTM and ANQGSEA. There are 18 residues in the CDR3. The CDR3 region is CSVEGTGVVISSYNEQFF. CDR3 coding DNA: TGCAGCGTTGAGGGGACAGGGGTTGTTATTAGCTCCTACAATGAGCAGTTCTTC.